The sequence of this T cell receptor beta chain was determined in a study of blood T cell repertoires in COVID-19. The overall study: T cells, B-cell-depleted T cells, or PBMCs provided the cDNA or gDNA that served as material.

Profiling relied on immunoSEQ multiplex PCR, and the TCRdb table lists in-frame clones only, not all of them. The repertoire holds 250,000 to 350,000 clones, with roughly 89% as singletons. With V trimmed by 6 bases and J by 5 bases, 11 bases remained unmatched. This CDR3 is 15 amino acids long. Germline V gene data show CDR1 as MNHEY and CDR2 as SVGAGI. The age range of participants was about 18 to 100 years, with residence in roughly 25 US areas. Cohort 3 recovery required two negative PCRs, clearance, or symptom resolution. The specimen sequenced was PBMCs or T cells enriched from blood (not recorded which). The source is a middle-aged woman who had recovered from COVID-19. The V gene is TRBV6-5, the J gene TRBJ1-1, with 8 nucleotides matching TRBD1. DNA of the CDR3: TGTGCCAGCAGCCGACCAGGCAGGGGGCAGACTGAAGCTTTCTTT. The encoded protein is CASSRPGRGQTEAFF.